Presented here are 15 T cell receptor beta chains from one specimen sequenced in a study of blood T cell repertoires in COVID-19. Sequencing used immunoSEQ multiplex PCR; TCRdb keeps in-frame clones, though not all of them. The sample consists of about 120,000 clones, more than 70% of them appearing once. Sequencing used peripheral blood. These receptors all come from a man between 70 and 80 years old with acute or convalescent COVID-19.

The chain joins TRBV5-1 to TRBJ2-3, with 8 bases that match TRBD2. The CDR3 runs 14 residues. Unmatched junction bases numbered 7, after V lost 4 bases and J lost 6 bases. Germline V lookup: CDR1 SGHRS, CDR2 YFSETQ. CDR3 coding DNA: TGCGCCAGCAGCAGGACCGGGGGGGGCGATACGCAGTATTTT. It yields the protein CASSRTGGGDTQYF.

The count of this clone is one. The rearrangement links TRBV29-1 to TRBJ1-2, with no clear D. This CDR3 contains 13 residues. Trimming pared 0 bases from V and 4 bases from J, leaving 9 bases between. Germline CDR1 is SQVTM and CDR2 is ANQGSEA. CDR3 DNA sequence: TGCAGCGTTGAAGATCAGGTCAGCTATGGCTACACCTTC. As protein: CSVEDQVSYGYTF.

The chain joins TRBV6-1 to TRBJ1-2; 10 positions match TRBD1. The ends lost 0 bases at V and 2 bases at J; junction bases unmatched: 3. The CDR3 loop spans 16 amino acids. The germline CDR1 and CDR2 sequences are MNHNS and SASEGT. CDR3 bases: TGTGCCAGCAGTGAAGCGAGGGACAGGGGAAACTATGGCTACACCTTC. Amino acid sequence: CASSEARDRGNYGYTF.

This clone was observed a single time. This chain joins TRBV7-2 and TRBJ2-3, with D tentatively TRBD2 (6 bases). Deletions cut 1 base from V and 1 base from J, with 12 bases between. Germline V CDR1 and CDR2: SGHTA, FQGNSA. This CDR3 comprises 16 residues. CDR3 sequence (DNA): TGTGCCAGCAGCTTAGTTCAAGCGGGTGGCACAGATACGCAGTATTTT. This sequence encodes CASSLVQAGGTDTQYF.

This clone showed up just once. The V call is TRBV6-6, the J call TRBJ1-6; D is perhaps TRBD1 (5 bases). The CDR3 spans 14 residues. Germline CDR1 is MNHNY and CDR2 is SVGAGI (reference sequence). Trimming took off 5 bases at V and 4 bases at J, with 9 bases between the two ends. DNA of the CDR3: TGTGCCAGCAGTCAACAGGAATATAATTCACCCCTCCACTTT. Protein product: CASSQQEYNSPLHF.

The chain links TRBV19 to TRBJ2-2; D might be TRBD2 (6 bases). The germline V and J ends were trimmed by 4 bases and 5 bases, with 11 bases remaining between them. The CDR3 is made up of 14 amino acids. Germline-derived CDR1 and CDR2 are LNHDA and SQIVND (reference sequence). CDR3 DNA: TGTGCCAGTAGTAGGGACTCGAGTACCGGGGAGCTGTTTTTT. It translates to CASSRDSSTGELFF.

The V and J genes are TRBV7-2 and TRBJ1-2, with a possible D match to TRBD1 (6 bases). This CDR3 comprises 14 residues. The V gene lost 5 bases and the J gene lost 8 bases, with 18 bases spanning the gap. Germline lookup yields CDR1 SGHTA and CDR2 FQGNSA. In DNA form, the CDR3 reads TGTGCCAGCAGCCCTCTCGGGGGGGCTCGCGGCTACACCTTC. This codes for CASSPLGGARGYTF.

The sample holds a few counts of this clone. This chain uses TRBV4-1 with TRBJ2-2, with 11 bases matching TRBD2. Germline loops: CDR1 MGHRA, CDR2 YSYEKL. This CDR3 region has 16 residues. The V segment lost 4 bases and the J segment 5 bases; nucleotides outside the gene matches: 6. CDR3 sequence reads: CASSRLIAGGTGELFF. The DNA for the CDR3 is TGCGCCAGCAGCCGCCTTATAGCGGGGGGGACCGGGGAGCTGTTTTTT.

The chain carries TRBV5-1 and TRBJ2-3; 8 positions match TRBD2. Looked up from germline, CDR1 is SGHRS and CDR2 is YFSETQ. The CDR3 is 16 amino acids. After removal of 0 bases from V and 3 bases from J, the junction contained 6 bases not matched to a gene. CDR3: CASSLEVGGATDTQYF. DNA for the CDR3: TGCGCCAGCAGCTTGGAGGTCGGGGGGGCGACAGATACGCAGTATTTT.

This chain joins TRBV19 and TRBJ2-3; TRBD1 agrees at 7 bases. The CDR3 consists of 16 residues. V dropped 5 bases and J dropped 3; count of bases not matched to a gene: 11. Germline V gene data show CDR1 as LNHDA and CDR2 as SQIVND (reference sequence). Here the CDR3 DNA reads TGTGCCAGTAGTCTACAGGGGCGTAGGGCAACAGATACGCAGTATTTT. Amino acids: CASSLQGRRATDTQYF.

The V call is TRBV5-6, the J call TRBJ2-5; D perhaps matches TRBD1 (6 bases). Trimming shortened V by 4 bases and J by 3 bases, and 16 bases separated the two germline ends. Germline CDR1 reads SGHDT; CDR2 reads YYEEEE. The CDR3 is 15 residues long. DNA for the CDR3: TGTGCCAGCAGCCCGAGGGCCAGGGGCAAAGAGACCCAGTACTTC. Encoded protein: CASSPRARGKETQYF.

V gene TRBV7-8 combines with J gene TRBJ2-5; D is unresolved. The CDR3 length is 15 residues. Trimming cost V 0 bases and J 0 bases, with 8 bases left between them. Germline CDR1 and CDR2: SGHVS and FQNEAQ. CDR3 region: CASSLAFGYQETQYF. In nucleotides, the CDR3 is TGTGCCAGCAGCTTAGCGTTCGGGTACCAAGAGACCCAGTACTTC.

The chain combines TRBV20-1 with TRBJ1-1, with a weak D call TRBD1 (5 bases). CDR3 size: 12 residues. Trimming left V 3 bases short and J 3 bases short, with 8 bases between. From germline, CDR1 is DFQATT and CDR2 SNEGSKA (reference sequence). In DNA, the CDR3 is TGCAGTGCTAGTGCGGGGGACACTGAAGCTTTCTTT. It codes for CSASAGDTEAFF.

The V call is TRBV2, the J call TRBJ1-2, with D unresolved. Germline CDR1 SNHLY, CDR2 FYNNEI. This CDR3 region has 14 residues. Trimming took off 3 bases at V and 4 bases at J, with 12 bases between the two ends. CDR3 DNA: TGTGCCAGCAGTGAGGGCGGGTCCGTCTATGGCTACACCTTC. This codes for CASSEGGSVYGYTF.

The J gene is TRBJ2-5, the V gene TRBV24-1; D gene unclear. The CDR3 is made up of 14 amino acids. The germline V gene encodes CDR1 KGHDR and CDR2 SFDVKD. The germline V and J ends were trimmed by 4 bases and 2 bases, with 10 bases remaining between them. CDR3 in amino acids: CATSEPTPQETQYF. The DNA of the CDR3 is TGTGCCACCAGTGAACCCACACCGCAAGAGACCCAGTACTTC.